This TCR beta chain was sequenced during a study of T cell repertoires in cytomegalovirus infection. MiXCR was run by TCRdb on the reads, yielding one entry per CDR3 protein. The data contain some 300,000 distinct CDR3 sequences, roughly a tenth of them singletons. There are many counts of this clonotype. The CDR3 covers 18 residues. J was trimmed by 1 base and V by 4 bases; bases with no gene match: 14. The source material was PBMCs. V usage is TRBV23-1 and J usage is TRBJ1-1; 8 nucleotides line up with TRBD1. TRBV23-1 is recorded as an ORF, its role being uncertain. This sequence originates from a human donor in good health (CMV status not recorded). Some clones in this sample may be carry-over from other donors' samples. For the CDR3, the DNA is TGCGCCAGCAGTCGTCGACGACAGGGGCCCAGGGAGAACACTGAAGCTTTCTTT. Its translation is CASSRRRQGPRENTEAFF.